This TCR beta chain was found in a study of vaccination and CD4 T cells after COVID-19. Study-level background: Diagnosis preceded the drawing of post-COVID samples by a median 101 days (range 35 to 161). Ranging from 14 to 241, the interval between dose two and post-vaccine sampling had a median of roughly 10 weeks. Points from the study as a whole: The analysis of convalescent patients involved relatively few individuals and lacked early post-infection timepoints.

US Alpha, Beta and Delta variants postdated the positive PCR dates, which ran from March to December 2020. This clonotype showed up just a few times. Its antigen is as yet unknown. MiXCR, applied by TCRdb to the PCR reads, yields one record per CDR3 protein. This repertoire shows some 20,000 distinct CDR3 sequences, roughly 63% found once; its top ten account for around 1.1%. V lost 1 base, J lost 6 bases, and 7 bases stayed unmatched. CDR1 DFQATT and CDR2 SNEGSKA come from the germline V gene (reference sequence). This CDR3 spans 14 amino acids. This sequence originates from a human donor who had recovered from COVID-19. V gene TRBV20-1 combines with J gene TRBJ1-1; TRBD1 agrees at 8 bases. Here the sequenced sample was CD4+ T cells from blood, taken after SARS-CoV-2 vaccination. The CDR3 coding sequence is TGCAGTGCTAGAGCAGGGGGCGGTTCACCTGAAGCTTTCTTT. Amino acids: CSARAGGGSPEAFF.